The 3 T cell receptor beta chains given below trace back to one sample, sequenced in a study of neurological immune-mediated disorders. Time point reported: longitudinal time-point 3. A single record per CDR3 protein comes from TCRdb applying MiXCR to the 5' RACE reads. The table records roughly 57,000 distinct CDR3 sequences, roughly 7.7% of them present only once. Sample: PBMCs. The receptor set was obtained from a woman in her 40s in good health.

This clonotype was detected many times. V is TRBV10-3 and J is TRBJ1-5, with a possible D match to TRBD1 (5 bases). V dropped 7 bases and J dropped 8 bases, with 15 bases sitting between them. The CDR3 extends over 13 amino acids. Germline V gene data show CDR1 as ENHRY and CDR2 as SYGVKD. This chain's CDR3 is CAITRDGGEPQHF. CDR3 in DNA: TGTGCCATCACCCGAGACGGGGGGGAGCCCCAGCATTTT.

In its sample, this clonotype was seen many times. The rearrangement uses TRBV12-3 or TRBV12-4 and TRBJ2-1, with TRBD2 identical over 9 bases. After removal of 5 bases from V and 7 bases from J, the junction contained 6 bases not matched to a gene. The CDR3 totals 14 residues. This CDR3 reads CASSRAGGQNEQFF. Written as DNA, the CDR3 is TGTGCCAGCAGTCGGGCGGGGGGGCAAAATGAGCAGTTCTTC.

This clonotype was counted at least ten times. The V gene is TRBV6-5, the J gene TRBJ2-1; weak D call: TRBD2 (6 bases). CDR3 length: 15 residues. V gave up 2 bases and J gave up 3 bases, with 11 bases separating them. Germline CDR1 and CDR2: MNHEY and SVGAGI. CDR3 amino acids: CASSYGGTGYNEQFF. As DNA, the CDR3 is TGTGCCAGCAGTTACGGCGGGACGGGCTACAATGAGCAGTTCTTC.